This T cell receptor (beta chain) was captured by sequencing in a study of blood T cell repertoires in COVID-19 (TCRdb year 2020). In the study overall: Samples from collaborators originated in the United States, Italy and Spain and spanned both the acute and convalescent phases of COVID-19. HLA class I and class II types, where available, came from metadata supplied by the sample provider rather than from assay-based typing. A freely available public database, intended as a resource for researchers studying the immune response to SARS-CoV-2, is where the repertoires were released. Samples were obtained from the ongoing ImmuneRACE study (first 160 participants) and from 1,200 or so subjects provided by 6 global collaborators. Subjects who had been exposed to COVID-19, were actively infected with it, or had recovered from it provided the deeply sampled blood TCRbeta repertoires that made up the dataset. A de-identified subject ID, COVID-19 status, age in years and sex were almost always included in the sample metadata. The material from the prospective study consisted of cDNA or gDNA derived from T cells, B-cell-depleted T cells, or PBMCs. Broader findings and caveats from the paper: How much clinical and demographic metadata was included differed by source and by participant, and the metadata was provided uncurated.

Whole blood was collected in K2EDTA tubes by collaborating institutions according to the institutions' own protocols. For TCRbeta analysis, collaborator samples were shipped as frozen whole blood, as isolated PBMCs, or as DNA extracted from either sample type. In regard to this clone: Its antigen specificity is not known. No quality values exist for individual bases; no much larger clone is one base distant.

TCRbeta CDR3 regions were amplified from genomic DNA by means of the immunoSEQ Assay, a bias-controlled multiplex PCR. The paper's data handling went like this. Nucleated cell counts per sample were estimated from amplification of reference gene primers within the assay. Sequence reads were collapsed and filtered to measure the absolute abundance of every unique TCRbeta CDR3 rearrangement. For each sample, productive Simpson clonality was calculated by taking the square root of Simpson's diversity index across productive rearrangements. This is the immuneACCESS table as TCRdb keeps it, with only in-frame sequences that have V and J called. A part of the clones is gone; compared with another copy, unresolved V genes explain less than half, and the rest is unexplained. D and trimming were read from the DNA, whereas the V and J calls and clone size are those reported in that table. Recorded for this sample are about 170,000 clones; 86% of them occurred a single time. The ten largest make up 5.5% to 8.5% of the sample.

CDR3 length: 16 amino acids, cysteine to phenylalanine. Only CDR3 DNA is held: 48 bases, read in frame from base 1. V loses 1 base of germline sequence and J loses 4 bases, and the interval between the two ends is 14 bases. For CDR1 and CDR2, the germline V gene lists LGHNA and YNFKEQ. The origin of this receptor is a woman of 80 years or more in a cohort sampled during active or convalescent COVID-19. The sample taken for sequencing was peripheral blood. The chain employs TRBV4-2 and TRBJ2-1; TRBD1 is a possible D gene, resting on 6 matching bases. The nucleotide sequence reads as follows: TGTGCCAGCAGCCAAGGGGGGCGAGTAGGATACAATGAGCAGTTCTTC. This codes for CASSQGGRVGYNEQFF.